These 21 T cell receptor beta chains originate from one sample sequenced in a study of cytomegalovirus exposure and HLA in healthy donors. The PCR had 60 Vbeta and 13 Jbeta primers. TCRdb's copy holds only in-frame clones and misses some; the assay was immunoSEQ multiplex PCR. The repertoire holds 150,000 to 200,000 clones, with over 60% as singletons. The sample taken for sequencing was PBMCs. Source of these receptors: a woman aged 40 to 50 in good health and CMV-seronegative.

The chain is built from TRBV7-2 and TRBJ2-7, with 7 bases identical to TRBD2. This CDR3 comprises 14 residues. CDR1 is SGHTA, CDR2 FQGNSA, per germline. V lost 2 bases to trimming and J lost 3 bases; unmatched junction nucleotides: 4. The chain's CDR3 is CASSLYLAGYEQYF. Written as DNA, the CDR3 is TGTGCCAGCAGCTTATATTTAGCGGGCTACGAGCAGTACTTC.

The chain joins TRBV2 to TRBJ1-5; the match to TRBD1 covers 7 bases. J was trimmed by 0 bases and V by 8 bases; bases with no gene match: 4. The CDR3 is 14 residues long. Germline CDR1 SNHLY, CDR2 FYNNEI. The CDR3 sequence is CASQGGDSNQPQHF. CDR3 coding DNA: TGTGCCAGCCAGGGGGGTGATAGCAATCAGCCCCAGCATTTT.

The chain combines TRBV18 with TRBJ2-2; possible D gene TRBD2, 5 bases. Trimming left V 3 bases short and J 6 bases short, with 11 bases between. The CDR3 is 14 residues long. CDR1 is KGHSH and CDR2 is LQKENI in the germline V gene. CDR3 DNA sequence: TGTGCCAGCTCACCGGTAGGGAGCGCCGGGGAGCTGTTTTTT. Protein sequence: CASSPVGSAGELFF.

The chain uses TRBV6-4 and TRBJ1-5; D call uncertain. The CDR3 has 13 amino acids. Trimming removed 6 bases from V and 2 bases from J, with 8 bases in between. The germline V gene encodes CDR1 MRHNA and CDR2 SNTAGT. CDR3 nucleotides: TGTGCCAGCAGCGCCCAGGGCAATCAGCCCCAGCATTTT. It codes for CASSAQGNQPQHF.

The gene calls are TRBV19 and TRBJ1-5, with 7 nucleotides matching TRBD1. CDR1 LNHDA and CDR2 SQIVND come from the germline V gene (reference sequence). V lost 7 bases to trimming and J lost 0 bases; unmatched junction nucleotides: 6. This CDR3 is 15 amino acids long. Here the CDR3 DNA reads TGTGCCAGTAACGCGGGACAGTTTAGCAATCAGCCCCAGCATTTT. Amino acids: CASNAGQFSNQPQHF.

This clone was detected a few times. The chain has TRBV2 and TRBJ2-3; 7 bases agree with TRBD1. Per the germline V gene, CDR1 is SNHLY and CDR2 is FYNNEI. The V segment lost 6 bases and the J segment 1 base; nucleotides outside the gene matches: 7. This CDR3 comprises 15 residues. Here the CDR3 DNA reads TGTGCCAGCAGGGATGACAGGGAAGGCACAGATACGCAGTATTTT. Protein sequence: CASRDDREGTDTQYF. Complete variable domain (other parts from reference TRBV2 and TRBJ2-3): EPEVTQTPSHQVTQMGQEVILRCVPISNHLYFYWYRQILGQKVEFLVSFYNNEISEKSEIFDDQFSVERPDGSNFTLKIRSTKLEDSAMYFCASRDDREGTDTQYFGPGTRLTVL.

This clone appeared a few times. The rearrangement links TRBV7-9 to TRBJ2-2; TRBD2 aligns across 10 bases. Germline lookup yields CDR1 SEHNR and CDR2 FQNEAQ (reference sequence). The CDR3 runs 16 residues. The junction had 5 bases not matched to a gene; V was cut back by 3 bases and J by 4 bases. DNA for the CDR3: TGTGCCAGCAGCTTCCAAGGACTAGCGGTCACCGGGGAGCTGTTTTTT. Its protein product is CASSFQGLAVTGELFF.

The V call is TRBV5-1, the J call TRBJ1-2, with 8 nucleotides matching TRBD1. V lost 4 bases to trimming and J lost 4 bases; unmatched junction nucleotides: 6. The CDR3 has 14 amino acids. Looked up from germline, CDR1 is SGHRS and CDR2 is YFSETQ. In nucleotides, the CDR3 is TGCGCCAGCAGCACCTCCGGGACAGGCTATGGCTACACCTTC. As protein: CASSTSGTGYGYTF.

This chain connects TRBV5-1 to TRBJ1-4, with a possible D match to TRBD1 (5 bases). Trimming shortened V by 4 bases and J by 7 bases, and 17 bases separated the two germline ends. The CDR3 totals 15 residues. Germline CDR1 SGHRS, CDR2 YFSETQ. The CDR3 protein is CASSPQAFQGEKLFF. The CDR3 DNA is TGCGCCAGCAGCCCCCAGGCCTTTCAGGGTGAAAAACTGTTTTTT.

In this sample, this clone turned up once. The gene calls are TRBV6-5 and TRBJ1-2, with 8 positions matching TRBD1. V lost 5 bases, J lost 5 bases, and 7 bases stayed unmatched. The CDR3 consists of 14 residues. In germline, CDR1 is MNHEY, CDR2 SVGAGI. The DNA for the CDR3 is TGTGCCAGCAGTGACAGGGGAAGTGGGTATGGCTACACCTTC. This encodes CASSDRGSGYGYTF.

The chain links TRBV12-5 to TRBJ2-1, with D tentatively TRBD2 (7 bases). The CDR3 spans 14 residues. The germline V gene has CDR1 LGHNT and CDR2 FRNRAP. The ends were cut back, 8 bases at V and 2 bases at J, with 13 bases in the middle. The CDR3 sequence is CASFRGATYNEQFF. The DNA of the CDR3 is TGTGCTAGTTTCCGGGGGGCTACCTACAATGAGCAGTTCTTC. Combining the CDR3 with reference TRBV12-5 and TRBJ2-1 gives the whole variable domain DARVTQTPRHKVTEMGQEVTMRCQPILGHNTVFWYRQTMMQGLELLAYFRNRAPLDDSGMPKDRFSAEMPDATLATLKIQPSEPRDSAVYFCASFRGATYNEQFFGPGTRLTVL.

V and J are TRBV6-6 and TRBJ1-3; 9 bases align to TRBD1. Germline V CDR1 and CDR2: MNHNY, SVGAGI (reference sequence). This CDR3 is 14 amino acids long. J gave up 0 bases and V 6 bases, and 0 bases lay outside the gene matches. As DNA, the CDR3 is TGTGCCAGCAGGGACAGGGGCTCTGGAAACACCATATATTTT. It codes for CASRDRGSGNTIYF.

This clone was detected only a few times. CDR3 sequence reads: CASRAGQGDTGELFF. DNA of the CDR3: TGTGCCAGCAGGGCGGGACAGGGGGACACCGGGGAGCTGTTTTTT. The V and J genes are TRBV6-5 and TRBJ2-2, with TRBD1 identical over 11 bases. J gave up 3 bases and V 6 bases, and 3 bases lay outside the gene matches. Germline V gene sequence: CDR1 MNHEY, CDR2 SVGAGI. The CDR3 spans 15 residues.

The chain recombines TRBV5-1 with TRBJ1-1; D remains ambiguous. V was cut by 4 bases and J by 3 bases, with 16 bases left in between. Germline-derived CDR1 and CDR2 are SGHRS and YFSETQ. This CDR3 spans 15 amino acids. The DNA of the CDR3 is TGCGCCAGCAGCCCCCTCGCTGGCGGAGACACTGAAGCTTTCTTT. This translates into CASSPLAGGDTEAFF.

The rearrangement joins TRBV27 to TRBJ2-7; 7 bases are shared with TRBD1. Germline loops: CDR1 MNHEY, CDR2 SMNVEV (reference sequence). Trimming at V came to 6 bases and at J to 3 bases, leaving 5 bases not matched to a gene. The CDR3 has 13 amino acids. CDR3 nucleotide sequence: TGTGCCAGCAGAGACTGGGACAGCTACGAGCAGTACGTC. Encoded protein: CASRDWDSYEQYV.

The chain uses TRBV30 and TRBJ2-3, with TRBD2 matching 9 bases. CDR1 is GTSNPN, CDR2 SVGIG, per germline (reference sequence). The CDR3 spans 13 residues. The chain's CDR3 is CAVSSGNPDTQYF. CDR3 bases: TGTGCAGTGTCTAGCGGGAACCCAGATACGCAGTATTTT.

The CDR3 DNA reads as TGTGCCAGCACCACTATGGTAGTGGGAGGGGACACCGGGGAGCTGTTTTTT. Translated, it gives CASTTMVVGGDTGELFF. This chain uses TRBV27 with TRBJ2-2, with 7 bases aligning to TRBD2. The germline CDR1 and CDR2 sequences are MNHEY and SMNVEV (reference sequence). This CDR3 is built from 17 residues. V gave up 7 bases and J gave up 3 bases; unmatched junction bases: 14.

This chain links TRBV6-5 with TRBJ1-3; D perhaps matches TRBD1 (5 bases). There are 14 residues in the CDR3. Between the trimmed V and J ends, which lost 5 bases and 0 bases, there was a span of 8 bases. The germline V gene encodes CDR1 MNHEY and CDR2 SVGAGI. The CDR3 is CASSPQGSGNTIYF. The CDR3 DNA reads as TGTGCCAGCAGTCCCCAGGGCTCTGGAAACACCATATATTTT.

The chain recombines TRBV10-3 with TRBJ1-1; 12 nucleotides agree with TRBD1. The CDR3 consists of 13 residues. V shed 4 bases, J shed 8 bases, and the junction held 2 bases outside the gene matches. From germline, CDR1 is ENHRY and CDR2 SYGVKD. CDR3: CAISVGQGAEAFF. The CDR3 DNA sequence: TGTGCCATCAGTGTGGGACAGGGGGCCGAAGCTTTCTTT.

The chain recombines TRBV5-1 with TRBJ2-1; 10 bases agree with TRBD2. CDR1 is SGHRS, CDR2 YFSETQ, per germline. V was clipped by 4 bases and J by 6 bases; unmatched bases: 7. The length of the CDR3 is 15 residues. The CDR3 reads CASSPLAGVGNEQFF. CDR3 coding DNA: TGCGCCAGCAGCCCCCTAGCGGGAGTTGGCAATGAGCAGTTCTTC.

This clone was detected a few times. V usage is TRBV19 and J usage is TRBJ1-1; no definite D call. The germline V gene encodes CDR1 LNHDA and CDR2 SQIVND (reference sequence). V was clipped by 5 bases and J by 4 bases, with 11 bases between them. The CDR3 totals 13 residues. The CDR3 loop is CASSQVQTTEAFF. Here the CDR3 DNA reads TGTGCCAGTAGTCAGGTCCAGACCACTGAAGCTTTCTTT.